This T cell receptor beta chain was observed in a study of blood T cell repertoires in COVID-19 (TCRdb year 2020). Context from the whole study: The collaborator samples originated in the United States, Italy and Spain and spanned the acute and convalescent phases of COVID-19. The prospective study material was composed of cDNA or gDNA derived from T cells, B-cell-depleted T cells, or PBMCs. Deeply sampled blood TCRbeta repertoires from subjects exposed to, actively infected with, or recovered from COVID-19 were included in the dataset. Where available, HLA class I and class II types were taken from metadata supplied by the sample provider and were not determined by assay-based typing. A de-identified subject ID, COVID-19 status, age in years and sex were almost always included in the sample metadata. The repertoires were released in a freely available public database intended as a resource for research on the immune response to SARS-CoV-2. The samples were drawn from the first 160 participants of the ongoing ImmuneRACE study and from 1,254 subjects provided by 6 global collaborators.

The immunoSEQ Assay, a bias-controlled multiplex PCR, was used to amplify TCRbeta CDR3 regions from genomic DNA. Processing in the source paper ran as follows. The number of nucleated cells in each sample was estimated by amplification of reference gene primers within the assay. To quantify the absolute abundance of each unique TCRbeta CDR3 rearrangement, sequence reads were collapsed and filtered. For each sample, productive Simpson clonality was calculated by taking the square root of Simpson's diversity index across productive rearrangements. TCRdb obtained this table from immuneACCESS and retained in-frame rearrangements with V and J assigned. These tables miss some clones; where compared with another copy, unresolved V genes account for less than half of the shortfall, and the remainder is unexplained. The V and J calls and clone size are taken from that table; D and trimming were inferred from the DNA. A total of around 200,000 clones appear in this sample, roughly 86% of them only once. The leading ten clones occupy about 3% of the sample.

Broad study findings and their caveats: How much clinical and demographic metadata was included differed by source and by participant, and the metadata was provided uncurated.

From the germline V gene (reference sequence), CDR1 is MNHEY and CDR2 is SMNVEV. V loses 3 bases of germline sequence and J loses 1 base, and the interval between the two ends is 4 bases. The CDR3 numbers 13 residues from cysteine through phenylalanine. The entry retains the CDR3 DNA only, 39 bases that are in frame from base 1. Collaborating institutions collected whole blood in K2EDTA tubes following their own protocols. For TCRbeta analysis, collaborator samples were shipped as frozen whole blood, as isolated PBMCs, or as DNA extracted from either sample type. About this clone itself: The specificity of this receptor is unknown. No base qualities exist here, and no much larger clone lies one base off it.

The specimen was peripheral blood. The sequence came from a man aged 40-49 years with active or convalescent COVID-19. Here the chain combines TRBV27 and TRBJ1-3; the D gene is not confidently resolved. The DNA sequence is TGTGCCAGCAGTTTCCGTTCTGGAAACACCATATATTTT. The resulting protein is CASSFRSGNTIYF.